The rows below give T cell receptor beta chains drawn from one sample of a study of OX40 agonist ivuxolimab in advanced cancers. This table comes from immunoSEQ multiplex PCR, and its TCRdb copy is limited to in-frame clones, with some not included. The sample yields under 50,000 clones, around 93% seen once. The sample here was CD4+ or CD8+ T cells sorted from blood, taken in a trial of the OX40 agonist ivuxolimab. These receptor sequences come from an adult with an advanced solid tumor such as melanoma, head and neck, liver or kidney cancer. CDR3s include the opening cysteine and the closing phenylalanine or tryptophan. A D gene is named only where the DNA matches it firmly. Size is stated for part of the rows, as once, few or many counts, or as a class when the clone is expanded.

13	TRBV7-9	NA	TRBJ2-2	NA	TGTGCCAGCGTCCTCCCCAACACCGGGGAGCTGTTTTTT	CASVLPNTGELFF
15	TRBV19	NA	TRBJ2-1	TRBD1	TGTGCCAGTAGCAGCACAGGGGGCCTTTACAATGAGCAGTTCTTC	CASSSTGGLYNEQFF
15	TRBV5-6	NA	TRBJ1-6	NA	TGTGCCAGCAGCTTGTATAATCGGGGGACCTCACCCCTCCACTTT	CASSLYNRGTSPLHF
19	TRBV5-1	NA	TRBJ2-1	TRBD1	TGCGCCAGCAGCTTCTCCGGGACAGGGGATCCGGGGCTCTACAATGAGCAGTTCTTC	CASSFSGTGDPGLYNEQFF
10	TRBV10-2	NA	TRBJ2-3	NA	TGCGCCAGCAGGAGAGATACGCAGTATTTT	CASRRDTQYF
15	TRBV5-1	NA	TRBJ1-1	TRBD1	TGCGCCAGCAGCTACGGGGGGACAGGGAACACTGAAGCTTTCTTT	CASSYGGTGNTEAFF
14	TRBV19	NA	TRBJ2-1	NA	TGTGCCAGTAGTATAAGACTAGTCTGGGGTGAGCAGTTCTTC	CASSIRLVWGEQFF
15	TRBV2	NA	TRBJ1-2	TRBD1	TGTGCCAGCAGTATCCGACAGGGTAATTCCTATGGCTACACCTTC	CASSIRQGNSYGYTF
14	TRBV15	NA	TRBJ2-2	NA	TGTGCCACCAGCAGAGATCAAGGGACCGGGGAGCTGTTTTTT	CATSRDQGTGELFF
13	TRBV19	NA	TRBJ1-3	NA	NA	CASSSELETPYIF
18	TRBV19	NA	TRBJ2-1	TRBD2	TGTGCCAGTAGCCTTAGACTAGCGGGGGATCCTAAATACAATGAGCAGTTCTTC	CASSLRLAGDPKYNEQFF
13	TRBV7-8	NA	TRBJ2-7	NA	TGTGCCAGCAGCCTCCGGACGCTCGCTGAGCAGTACTTC	CASSLRTLAEQYF
15	TRBV9	once	TRBJ1-1	NA	TGTGCCAGCAGCTCCACGTTGAGGGGGAATTCTGAAGCTTTCTTT	CASSSTLRGNSEAFF
13	TRBV19	NA	TRBJ2-5	NA	TGTGCCAGTAGTAGAGACGCTCAAGAGACCCAGTACTTC	CASSRDAQETQYF
13	TRBV27	NA	TRBJ1-1	NA	TGTGCCATACGTGACAGGTTGAACACTGAAGCTTTCTTT	CAIRDRLNTEAFF
15	TRBV11-2	NA	TRBJ2-1	TRBD2	TGTGCCAGCAGCTTAGATCGGCTAGCGGTGAATGAGCAGTTCTTC	CASSLDRLAVNEQFF
14	TRBV27	NA	TRBJ2-7	TRBD2	TGTGCCAGCAGTTTGGGGCGGGGGGCCTACGAGCAGTACTTC	CASSLGRGAYEQYF
16	TRBV19	NA	TRBJ1-5	NA	TGTGCCAGTAGTCCCCTGAGGCTGGGGGGCAATCAGCCCCAGCATTTT	CASSPLRLGGNQPQHF
13	TRBV10-3	NA	TRBJ1-1	NA	TGTGCCATCAGTGAGTCGAGGACAGCTCAAGCTTTCTTT	CAISESRTAQAFF
14	TRBV28	NA	TRBJ1-3	NA	TGTGCCAGCAGTGAACGGACAGAGAGGGACACCATATATTTT	CASSERTERDTIYF
14	TRBV28	NA	TRBJ2-1	NA	TGTGCCAGCAGTTATCCTGGCTCCTACAATGAGCAGTTCTTC	CASSYPGSYNEQFF
17	TRBV4-1	NA	TRBJ2-7	TRBD2	TGCGCCAGCAGCCAAGATCTACTAGCGGGTTCCTCCTACGAGCAGTACTTC	CASSQDLLAGSSYEQYF
15	TRBV27	NA	TRBJ2-5	NA	TGTGCCAGCAGTTTAAGGAGGGGGCGCGCCGAGACCCAGTACTTC	CASSLRRGRAETQYF
15	TRBV10-3	NA	TRBJ1-1	TRBD1	TGTGCCATCAGTGAAGGCAGGGGGATGAACACTGAAGCTTTCTTT	CAISEGRGMNTEAFF
13	TRBV19	NA	TRBJ1-1	NA	TGTGCCAGTAGTATGTCGGGGGACACTGAAGCTTTCTTT	CASSMSGDTEAFF
15	TRBV7-9	once	TRBJ1-4	NA	TGTGCCAGCAGCGTTGCCGGGACTATTGATCCGGAACTGTTTTTT	CASSVAGTIDPELFF
15	TRBV9	NA	TRBJ2-3	NA	TGTGCCAGCAGCGTAGCGGGAACGAACACAGATACGCAGTATTTT	CASSVAGTNTDTQYF
14	TRBV21-1	NA	TRBJ1-2	NA	TGTGCCAGCAGCAAGCCAGGGGGGCCCTATGGCTACACCTTC	CASSKPGGPYGYTF
12	TRBV7-9	NA	TRBJ2-1	NA	TGTGCCAGCAGCTTAGTTTGGAATGAGCAGTTCTTC	CASSLVWNEQFF
13	TRBV7-8	NA	TRBJ1-5	NA	TGTGCCAGCAGCTTAGAGCGGGATGAGCCCCAGCATTTT	CASSLERDEPQHF
14	TRBV11-1	NA	TRBJ2-5	NA	TGTGCCAGCAGCTTGGGGGTGGCTCGAGAGACCCAGTACTTC	CASSLGVARETQYF
14	TRBV6-5	once	TRBJ1-1	NA	TGTGCCAGCAGTTACCGGAAGGGTAACACTGAAGCTTTCTTT	CASSYRKGNTEAFF
17	TRBV18	NA	TRBJ2-1	NA	TGTGCCAGCTCACCACCGGTAAATTCGGGCCAGCCCAATGAGCAGTTCTTC	CASSPPVNSGQPNEQFF
15	TRBV4-2	NA	TRBJ2-3	TRBD1	TGTGCCAGCAGCCTCTCGACAGGGCTCACAGATACGCAGTATTTT	CASSLSTGLTDTQYF
15	TRBV7-2	NA	TRBJ2-3	TRBD1	TGTGCCAGCAGCTTAGTAGGGACAGCCACAGATACGCAGTATTTT	CASSLVGTATDTQYF
16	TRBV11-2	NA	TRBJ1-4	TRBD1	TGTGCCAGCAGCTTAGGGACAGGCGTCTATTATGAAAAACTGTTTTTT	CASSLGTGVYYEKLFF